The 8 T cell receptor beta chains below were found in one sample sequenced in a study of CD8+ T cells in alopecia areata. Treatment specified: oral pan-JAK inhibitor, 5-10 mg twice daily. Following RNA extraction, reverse transcription yielded cDNA that acted as the sequencing template. Method: immunoSEQ multiplex PCR; TCRdb's copy keeps in-frame clones and lacks some. The table lists about 110,000 clones, roughly three fifths of them singletons. Sequences were derived from CD8+ T cells sorted from blood, sampled at week 24, from a patient treated with tofacitinib. The receptors here all came from a human donor with alopecia areata.

The genes are TRBV25-1 and TRBJ1-3; D perhaps matches TRBD1 (5 bases). V lost 8 bases and J lost 4, with 9 bases in between. This CDR3 spans 12 amino acids. Germline V gene data show CDR1 as MGHDK and CDR2 as SYGVNS. This CDR3 is CASWDGGNTIYF. The CDR3 coding sequence is TGTGCCAGCTGGGACGGAGGAAACACCATATATTTT. Variable domain in full (rest from reference TRBV25-1 and TRBJ1-3): EADIYQTPRYLVIGTGKKITLECSQTMGHDKMYWYQQDPGMELHLIHYSYGVNSTEKGDLSSESTVSRIRTEHFPLTLESARPSHTSQYLCASWDGGNTIYFGEGSWLTVV.

The chain is built from TRBV25-1 and TRBJ1-2; D gene unclear. From germline, CDR1 is MGHDK and CDR2 SYGVNS. The CDR3 totals 13 residues. Deletions cut 7 bases from V and 2 bases from J, with 11 bases between. The CDR3 DNA is TGTGCCAGCACCACGGGAGAAAACTATGGCTACACCTTC. The encoded protein is CASTTGENYGYTF.

The chain joins TRBV27 to TRBJ2-2; the D gene is possibly TRBD1 (6 bases). Germline-derived CDR1 and CDR2 are MNHEY and SMNVEV (reference sequence). The CDR3 loop spans 14 amino acids. Deletions cut 8 bases from V and 6 bases from J, with 16 bases between. The CDR3 coding sequence is TGTGCCAGCCTAGGGACAACCAGTCCCGGGGAGCTGTTTTTT. It yields the protein CASLGTTSPGELFF.

This clone was counted many times. The rearrangement uses TRBV15 and TRBJ1-1; weak D call: TRBD1 (5 bases). This CDR3 is built from 14 residues. With 2 bases removed from V and 5 bases from J, the gap between germline ends came to 12 bases. The V gene's germline CDR1 is LNHNV and CDR2 YYDKDF (reference sequence). The DNA of the CDR3 is TGTGCCACCAGCAGAACAAGGGAGGGGACTGAAGCTTTCTTT. Protein sequence: CATSRTREGTEAFF.

The chain links TRBV7-9 to TRBJ2-7; 9 nucleotides agree with TRBD2. After removal of 5 bases from V and 2 bases from J, the junction contained 7 bases not matched to a gene. This CDR3 has 15 amino acids. CDR1 is SEHNR and CDR2 is FQNEAQ in the germline V gene (reference sequence). CDR3 amino acids: CASSPPLAGPYEQYF. The DNA of the CDR3 is TGTGCCAGCAGCCCCCCTCTAGCGGGACCCTACGAGCAGTACTTC.

This clone was seen only a few times. The chain uses TRBV30 and TRBJ1-6, with TRBD1 as a possible D gene (5 bases). The CDR3 runs to 15 residues. Trimming shortened V by 4 bases and J by 8 bases, and 18 bases separated the two germline ends. Germline CDR1 and CDR2: GTSNPN and SVGIG (reference sequence). The CDR3 DNA reads TGTGCCTGGACAGAGACGGGACGCGAACATTCACCCCTCCACTTT. Translated, it gives CAWTETGREHSPLHF.

This clone was recorded a few times. This rearrangement joins TRBV2 to TRBJ1-2; 9 bases match TRBD1. Germline V gene lookup returns CDR1 SNHLY and CDR2 FYNNEI. The CDR3 length is 15 residues. J gave up 1 base and V 3 bases, and 3 bases lay outside the gene matches. CDR3 nucleotide sequence: TGTGCCAGCAGTGATACAGGGGGCGATAACTATGGCTACACCTTC. This encodes CASSDTGGDNYGYTF. Looking up the rest from reference TRBV2 and TRBJ1-2 gives the full variable domain: EPEVTQTPSHQVTQMGQEVILRCVPISNHLYFYWYRQILGQKVEFLVSFYNNEISEKSEIFDDQFSVERPDGSNFTLKIRSTKLEDSAMYFCASSDTGGDNYGYTFGSGTRLTVV.

This rearrangement joins TRBV7-9 to TRBJ2-5; D is possibly TRBD2 (5 bases). V was shortened by 5 bases and J by 4 bases, with 14 bases between the two germline ends. Germline CDR1 is SEHNR and CDR2 is FQNEAQ (reference sequence). The CDR3 sequence is 14 residues long. This chain's CDR3 is CASSEPGLGETQYF. For the CDR3, the DNA is TGTGCCAGCAGCGAACCCGGACTGGGAGAGACCCAGTACTTC.